These 29 T cell receptor beta chains originate from one sample sequenced in a study of T cell repertoires in cytomegalovirus infection. TCRdb fed the reads into MiXCR, producing one record per CDR3 protein. The sample has roughly 500,000 distinct CDR3 sequences, 15% to 20% seen once; the top ten hold 20% to 30%. Sequencing was carried out using CD8+ T cells from PBMCs. The receptors were gathered from a human donor in good health (CMV status not recorded). Some clones in this sample may be carry-over from other donors' samples.

This clonotype has ten or more counts. The chain links TRBV7-9 to TRBJ2-2; either TRBD1 or TRBD2 may supply D (5 bases each). Germline CDR1 is SEHNR and CDR2 is FQNEAQ (reference sequence). V dropped 5 bases and J dropped 0 bases, with 31 bases sitting between them. The CDR3 covers 22 residues. This CDR3 reads CASSAPERTYFLPLTNTGELFF. The CDR3 DNA sequence: TGTGCCAGCAGCGCCCCCGAGCGGACATACTTTCTCCCCCTTACGAACACCGGGGAGCTGTTTTTT.

Only a few counts were recorded for this clonotype. CDR3 bases: TGCGCCAGCAGCTTCCGGGGGGGGATCAATCAGCCCCAGCATTTT. It encodes CASSFRGGINQPQHF. The rearrangement joins TRBV5-1 to TRBJ1-5; weak D call: TRBD1 (5 bases). Germline values: CDR1 SGHRS, CDR2 YFSETQ. Trimming removed 2 bases from V and 3 bases from J, with 12 bases in between. The CDR3 spans 15 residues.

This clonotype was detected many times. The gene calls are TRBV7-9 and TRBJ2-2, with TRBD2 matching 8 bases. Germline CDR1 reads SEHNR; CDR2 reads FQNEAQ (reference sequence). This CDR3 contains 19 residues. J gave up 7 bases and V 2 bases, and 18 bases lay outside the gene matches. The CDR3 region is CASSLIFAAGVELDGELFF. CDR3 sequence (DNA): TGTGCCAGCAGCTTAATCTTCGCAGCGGGGGTTGAACTGGACGGGGAGCTGTTTTTT.

This chain connects TRBV19 to TRBJ2-7, with D uncertain. The CDR3 is 14 residues long. Per the germline V gene, CDR1 is LNHDA and CDR2 is SQIVND (reference sequence). Trimming left V 3 bases short and J 2 bases short, with 11 bases between. CDR3 sequence (DNA): TGTGCCAGTAGTATGCTTTTTACCGCCTACGAGCAGTACTTC. This gives the protein CASSMLFTAYEQYF. Together with reference TRBV19 and TRBJ2-7, the CDR3 gives the full variable domain: DGGITQSPKYLFRKEGQNVTLSCEQNLNHDAMYWYRQDPGQGLRLIYYSQIVNDFQKGDIAEGYSVSREKKESFPLTVTSAQKNPTAFYLCASSMLFTAYEQYFGPGTRLTVT.

The chain carries TRBV19 and TRBJ1-5; tentatively, D is TRBD1 (6 bases). Per germline, CDR1 LNHDA and CDR2 SQIVND (reference sequence). The V end was cut by 8 bases, the J end by 0 bases, with 11 bases between. The CDR3 consists of 14 residues. CDR3 protein: CASQRGYSNQPQHF. The CDR3 DNA is TGTGCCAGTCAAAGGGGGTATAGCAATCAGCCCCAGCATTTT. Drawing the rest from reference TRBV19 and TRBJ1-5, the complete variable domain is DGGITQSPKYLFRKEGQNVTLSCEQNLNHDAMYWYRQDPGQGLRLIYYSQIVNDFQKGDIAEGYSVSREKKESFPLTVTSAQKNPTAFYLCASQRGYSNQPQHFGDGTRLSIL.

A few counts support this clonotype. This rearrangement joins TRBV28 to TRBJ2-7, with TRBD2 identical over 11 bases. This CDR3 is 16 amino acids long. The germline CDR1 and CDR2 sequences are MDHEN and SYDVKM. Trimming at V came to 7 bases and at J to 1 base, leaving 9 bases not matched to a gene. CDR3 DNA: TGTGCCAGCACCCTGTTAGCGGGAGGGGGGTCCTACGAGCAGTACTTC. Translated, it gives CASTLLAGGGSYEQYF.

The V gene is TRBV7-9, the J gene TRBJ2-7, with 11 bases matching TRBD2. J gave up 1 base and V 5 bases, and 13 bases lay outside the gene matches. This CDR3 spans 18 amino acids. Germline V CDR1 and CDR2: SEHNR, FQNEAQ (reference sequence). For the CDR3, the DNA is TGTGCCAGCAGCGGGCACAATAGCGGGGGGGCCGGGTCCTACGAGCAGTACTTC. This translates into CASSGHNSGGAGSYEQYF. The full variable domain, with the rest looked up from reference TRBV7-9 and TRBJ2-7, is DTGVSQNPRHKITKRGQNVTFRCDPISEHNRLYWYRQTLGQGPEFLTYFQNEAQLEKSRLLSDRFSAERPKGSFSTLEIQRTEQGDSAMYLCASSGHNSGGAGSYEQYFGPGTRLTVT.

This clonotype has ten or more counts. This chain links TRBV7-9 with TRBJ2-7; weak D call: TRBD2 (6 bases). The CDR3 has 12 residues. Trimming stripped 3 bases from V and 6 bases from J, with 9 bases between. From germline, CDR1 is SEHNR and CDR2 FQNEAQ (reference sequence). CDR3 nucleotides: TGTGCCAGCAGCTTCGGGGGTCCCGAGCAGTACTTC. Translation: CASSFGGPEQYF.

The chain is built from TRBV2 and TRBJ1-1; 7 positions agree with TRBD1. This CDR3 has 15 amino acids. V dropped 5 bases and J dropped 3; count of bases not matched to a gene: 9. Germline V CDR1 and CDR2: SNHLY, FYNNEI. CDR3 nucleotides: TGTGCCAGCAGTACCTACAGGGGCGCATACACTGAAGCTTTCTTT. Translating gives CASSTYRGAYTEAFF.

The CDR3 loop is CASSLGLQGATYEQYF. CDR3 DNA sequence: TGTGCCAGCAGCTTAGGTCTGCAGGGGGCGACGTACGAGCAGTACTTC. This chain joins TRBV7-9 and TRBJ2-7; 8 bases are shared with TRBD1. This CDR3 is 16 amino acids long. The V gene's germline CDR1 is SEHNR and CDR2 FQNEAQ (reference sequence). Losses at the gene ends were 1 base for V and 4 bases for J; bases not matched to a gene: 9.

This clonotype was found a few times. The chain combines TRBV2 with TRBJ2-6, with D hard to call. Looked up from germline, CDR1 is SNHLY and CDR2 is FYNNEI. CDR3 length: 12 amino acids. Between the trimmed V and J ends, which lost 10 bases and 4 bases, there was a span of 8 bases. CDR3 sequence reads: CATPGGANVLTF. The CDR3 bases are TGTGCCACCCCGGGCGGGGCCAACGTCCTGACTTTC.

A few counts support this clonotype. The chain joins TRBV6-5 to TRBJ2-5; TRBD2 is a possible D gene (7 bases). The V end was cut by 2 bases, the J end by 4 bases, with 17 bases between. The CDR3 loop spans 16 amino acids. Germline lookup yields CDR1 MNHEY and CDR2 SVGAGI. CDR3 protein: CASSYPHPGGGETQYF. CDR3 bases: TGTGCCAGCAGTTACCCTCATCCGGGGGGCGGAGAGACCCAGTACTTC.

The rearrangement uses TRBV27 and TRBJ1-6; maybe TRBD1 (5 bases). Per the germline V gene, CDR1 is MNHEY and CDR2 is SMNVEV (reference sequence). The CDR3 covers 15 residues. The germline V and J ends were trimmed by 6 bases and 2 bases, with 11 bases remaining between them. The chain's CDR3 is CASSLGPAYNSPLHF. The CDR3 nucleotides are TGTGCCAGCAGCCTGGGACCTGCCTATAATTCACCCCTCCACTTT.

This clonotype was observed a few times. This chain joins TRBV3-1 and TRBJ2-5, with TRBD1 matching over 7 bases. Germline loops: CDR1 LGHDT, CDR2 YNNKEL (reference sequence). There are 18 residues in the CDR3. After removal of 0 bases from V and 5 bases from J, the junction contained 15 bases not matched to a gene. The CDR3 bases are TGTGCCAGCAGCCAAGACGGCCGGCGACAGGGTGTGAGGGAGACCCAGTACTTC. This sequence encodes CASSQDGRRQGVRETQYF.

This clonotype was counted many times. The chain uses TRBV5-6 and TRBJ2-1; D is possibly TRBD1 or TRBD2 (5 bases each). CDR1 is SGHDT, CDR2 YYEEEE, per germline. The V gene lost 4 bases and the J gene lost 12 bases, with 14 bases spanning the gap. CDR3 length equals 12 residues. For the CDR3, the DNA is TGTGCCAGCAGCCCCGGGGCCTTGGGGCAGTTCTTC. As protein: CASSPGALGQFF.

Only a few counts were recorded for this clonotype. The chain employs TRBV28 and TRBJ2-1; 11 bases map to TRBD2. Germline loops: CDR1 MDHEN, CDR2 SYDVKM. The CDR3 covers 20 residues. The J segment lost 3 bases and the V segment lost 2 bases, leaving 15 bases of the junction unmatched. CDR3 protein: CASSLVLLKPGLADYNEQFF. In DNA form, the CDR3 reads TGTGCCAGCAGTTTAGTCCTTCTGAAACCGGGACTAGCGGACTACAATGAGCAGTTCTTC.

This clonotype was recorded many times. V is TRBV28 and J is TRBJ2-2; D ambiguous. V was trimmed by 6 bases and J by 8 bases, leaving 13 bases between them. CDR1 and CDR2 (germline): MDHEN, SYDVKM. The CDR3 is 13 residues long. The CDR3 bases are TGTGCCAGCAGAGGCTTAATCCCTGGGGAGCTGTTTTTT. Residues: CASRGLIPGELFF.

This clonotype was recorded only once. The chain is built from TRBV11-2 and TRBJ2-3; TRBD2 matches at 10 bases. This CDR3 contains 16 residues. Germline V CDR1 and CDR2: SGHAT, FQNNGV. V shed 4 bases and J 3 bases; nucleotides not matched to a gene: 7. The CDR3 DNA follows: TGTGCCAGCAGCTCTGATGGGACTAGCGCGACAGATACGCAGTATTTT. Amino acids: CASSSDGTSATDTQYF. The whole variable domain, filled in from reference TRBV11-2 and TRBJ2-3, reads EAGVAQSPRYKIIEKRQSVAFWCNPISGHATLYWYQQILGQGPKLLIQFQNNGVVDDSQLPKDRFSAERLKGVDSTLKIQPAKLEDSAVYLCASSSDGTSATDTQYFGPGTRLTVL.

The table lists this clonotype with many counts. The rearrangement links TRBV7-3 to TRBJ1-2; 12 bases fit TRBD1. Unmatched junction bases numbered 6, after V lost 0 bases and J lost 4 bases. CDR3 length: 17 residues. Germline values: CDR1 SGHTA, CDR2 FQGTGA. CDR3 in amino acids: CASSLTSRDRGLYGYTF. Written as DNA, the CDR3 is TGTGCCAGCAGCTTAACGTCCCGGGACAGGGGGCTCTATGGCTACACCTTC.

This clonotype was counted at least ten times. The gene calls are TRBV7-6 and TRBJ2-3; D unresolved. CDR3 size: 12 residues. Germline-derived CDR1 and CDR2 are SGHVS and FNYEAQ. The V end was cut by 2 bases, the J end by 5 bases, with 5 bases between. Here the CDR3 reads CASSLNKDTQYF. Written as DNA, the CDR3 is TGTGCCAGCAGCTTAAACAAAGATACGCAGTATTTT.

V gene TRBV10-3 combines with J gene TRBJ2-2; 7 positions agree with TRBD2. Germline CDR1 is ENHRY and CDR2 is SYGVKD. The V and J ends lost 4 bases and 6 bases, in that order; junction bases with no gene match: 8. This CDR3 is built from 15 residues. The CDR3 protein is CAISGAGEGAGELFF. The CDR3 DNA sequence: TGTGCCATCAGTGGGGCGGGAGAAGGCGCCGGGGAGCTGTTTTTT.

A word on this clonotype: The junction departs from the called germline gene at one end, perhaps through a read error. V gene TRBV7-9 combines with J gene TRBJ1-1; D is perhaps TRBD1 (5 bases). Germline V gene sequence: CDR1 SEHNR, CDR2 FQNEAQ (reference sequence). CDR3 length: 13 amino acids. The CDR3 nucleotides read TGTGCCAGCAGCTTAGTCGCGAACAGGACACCAGGGTTT. Its protein product is CASSLVANRTPGF.

This clonotype was counted at least ten times. V and J are TRBV7-9 and TRBJ2-5; 9 bases map to TRBD2. J was trimmed by 5 bases and V by 4 bases; bases with no gene match: 8. This CDR3 comprises 15 residues. Per the germline V gene, CDR1 is SEHNR and CDR2 is FQNEAQ (reference sequence). CDR3 region: CASSSPERGEETQYF. CDR3 in DNA: TGTGCCAGCAGCTCCCCCGAGCGGGGGGAGGAGACCCAGTACTTC.

V is TRBV2 and J is TRBJ2-3; D is undetermined. The CDR3 is 15 residues long. The V and J ends lost 2 bases and 1 base respectively, with 10 bases between them. CDR1 is SNHLY, CDR2 FYNNEI, per germline. CDR3 residues: CASSETARGTDTQYF. In DNA, the CDR3 is TGTGCCAGCAGTGAAACCGCGCGAGGCACAGATACGCAGTATTTT.

The genes are TRBV14 and TRBJ1-4; D is undetermined. CDR3 size: 17 residues. Trimming pared 0 bases from V and 7 bases from J, leaving 18 bases between. From germline, CDR1 is SGHDN and CDR2 FVKESK. The CDR3 DNA sequence: TGTGCCAGCAGCCAAGAGCAAAGCACAGACCGTTTTGAAAAACTGTTTTTT. Translated: CASSQEQSTDRFEKLFF.

This clonotype has a count of ten or more. V gene TRBV7-2 combines with J gene TRBJ2-7; TRBD1 might be the D (6 bases). Germline values: CDR1 SGHTA, CDR2 FQGNSA. The CDR3 consists of 14 residues. Trimming cost V 1 base and J 4 bases, with 11 bases left between them. The CDR3 sequence is CASSLGLRGYEQYF. The CDR3, as DNA: TGTGCCAGCAGCTTAGGTCTCAGGGGTTACGAGCAGTACTTC.

Concerning this clonotype: A much larger clone differs by one base, so this may be a read error. The conserved phenylalanine or tryptophan is not found at the CDR3 terminus, so this likely reflects a read error. The chain combines TRBV6-6 with TRBJ2-7, with 9 nucleotides matching TRBD1. Germline CDR1 is MNHNY and CDR2 is SVGAGI (reference sequence). CDR3 length: 14 amino acids. V lost 1 base to trimming and J lost 7 bases; unmatched junction nucleotides: 5. The CDR3 DNA sequence: TGTGCCAGCAGTTACTTACAGGGGGCCTGGGAGCAGTACTTA. Translated, it gives CASSYLQGAWEQYL.

The V gene is TRBV30, the J gene TRBJ2-1, with 11 bases lining up with TRBD2. V lost 0 bases to trimming and J lost 8 bases; unmatched junction nucleotides: 6. Per the germline V gene, CDR1 is GTSNPN and CDR2 is SVGIG (reference sequence). The CDR3 loop spans 15 amino acids. The CDR3 is CAWSVLSGGGDEQFF. CDR3 nucleotides: TGTGCCTGGAGTGTACTTAGCGGGGGGGGGGATGAGCAGTTCTTC.

This clonotype was picked up many times. The V gene is TRBV4-2, the J gene TRBJ2-2, with D hard to call. The CDR3 covers 13 residues. Germline V gives CDR1 LGHNA, CDR2 YNFKEQ. Trimming pared 0 bases from V and 5 bases from J, leaving 4 bases between. CDR3 region: CASSQDETGELFF. CDR3 DNA: TGTGCCAGCAGCCAAGATGAGACCGGGGAGCTGTTTTTT.